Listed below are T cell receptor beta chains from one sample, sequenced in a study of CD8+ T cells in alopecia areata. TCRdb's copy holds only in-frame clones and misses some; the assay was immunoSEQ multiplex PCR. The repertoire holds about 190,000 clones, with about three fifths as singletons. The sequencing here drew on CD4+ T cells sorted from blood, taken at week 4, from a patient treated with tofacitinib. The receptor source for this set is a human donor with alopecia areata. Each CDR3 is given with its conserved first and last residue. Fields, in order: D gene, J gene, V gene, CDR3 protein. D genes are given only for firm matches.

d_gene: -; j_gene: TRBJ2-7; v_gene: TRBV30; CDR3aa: CAWSNGLVYEQYF
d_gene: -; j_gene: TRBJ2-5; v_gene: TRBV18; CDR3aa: CASSPPSMSETQYF
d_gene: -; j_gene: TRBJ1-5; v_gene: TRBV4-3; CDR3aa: CASSLGQNQPQHF
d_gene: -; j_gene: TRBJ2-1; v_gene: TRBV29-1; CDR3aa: CSGLKNNEQFF
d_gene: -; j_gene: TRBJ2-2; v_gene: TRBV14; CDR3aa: CASSRGSAGELFF
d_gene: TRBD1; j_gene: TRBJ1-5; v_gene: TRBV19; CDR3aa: CASNPTGKNQPQHF
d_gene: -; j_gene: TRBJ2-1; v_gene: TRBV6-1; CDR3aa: CASSEFGGSSYNEQFF
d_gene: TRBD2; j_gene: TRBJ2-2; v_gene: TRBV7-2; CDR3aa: CASSLGLAVDGELFF
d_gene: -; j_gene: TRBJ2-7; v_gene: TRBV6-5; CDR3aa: CASSFGLGQYF
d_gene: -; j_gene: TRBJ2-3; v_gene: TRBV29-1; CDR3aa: CSSGRDFTDTQYF
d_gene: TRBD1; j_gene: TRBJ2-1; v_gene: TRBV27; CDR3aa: CASRGDRDNEQFF
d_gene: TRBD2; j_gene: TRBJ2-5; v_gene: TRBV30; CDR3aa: CALSGRVGETQYF
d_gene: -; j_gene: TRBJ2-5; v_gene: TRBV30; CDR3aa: CAWSDRPQETQYF
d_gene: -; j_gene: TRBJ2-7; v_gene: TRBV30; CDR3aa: CAWSPERGHQAYEQYF
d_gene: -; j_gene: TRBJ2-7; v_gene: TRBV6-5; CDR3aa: CASGLFLGEQYF
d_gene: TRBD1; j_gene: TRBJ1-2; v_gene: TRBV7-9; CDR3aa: CASSQGTGGGYTF
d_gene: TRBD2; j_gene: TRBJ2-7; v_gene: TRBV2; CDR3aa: CASSGGPYEQYF
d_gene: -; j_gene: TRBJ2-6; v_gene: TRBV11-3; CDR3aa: CASSSRTGQAGANVLTF
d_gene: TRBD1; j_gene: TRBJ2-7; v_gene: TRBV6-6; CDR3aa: CASSYIIGQGSEQYF
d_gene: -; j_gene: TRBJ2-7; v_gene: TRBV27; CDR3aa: CASSPNEQYF
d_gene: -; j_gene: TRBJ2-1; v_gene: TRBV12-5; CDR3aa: CASGFGRGEQFF
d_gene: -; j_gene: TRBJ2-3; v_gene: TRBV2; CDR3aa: CASRARISTDTQYF
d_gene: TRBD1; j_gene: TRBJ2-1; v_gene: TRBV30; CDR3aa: CAWTRPSGTANNEQFF
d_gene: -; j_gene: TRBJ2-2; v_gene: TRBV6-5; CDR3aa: CATTTRSAGELFF
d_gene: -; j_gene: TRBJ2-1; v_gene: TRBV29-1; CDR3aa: CSVPGNSNNEQFF
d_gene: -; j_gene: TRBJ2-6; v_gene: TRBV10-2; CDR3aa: CASSYSDSGANVLTF
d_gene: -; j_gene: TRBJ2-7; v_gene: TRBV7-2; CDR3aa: CASSGQGGLRAQYF
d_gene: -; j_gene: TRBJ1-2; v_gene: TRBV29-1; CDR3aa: CSVGGESGHGYTF
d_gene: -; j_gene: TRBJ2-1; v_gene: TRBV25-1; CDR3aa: CASSADSFGYNEQFF
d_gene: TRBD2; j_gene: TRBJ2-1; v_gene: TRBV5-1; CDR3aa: CASSISGREQFF
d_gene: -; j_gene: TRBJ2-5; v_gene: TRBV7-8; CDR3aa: CASSSGAVTRETQYF
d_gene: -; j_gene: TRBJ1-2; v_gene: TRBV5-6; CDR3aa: CASSPPGARYGYTF
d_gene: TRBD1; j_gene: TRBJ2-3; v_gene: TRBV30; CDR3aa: CAWSAGQGLSTDTQYF
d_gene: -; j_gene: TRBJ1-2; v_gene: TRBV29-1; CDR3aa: CSVGEYGYTF
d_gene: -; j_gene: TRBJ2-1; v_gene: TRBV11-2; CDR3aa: CASSFYNEQFF
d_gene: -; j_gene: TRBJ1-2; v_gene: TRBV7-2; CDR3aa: CASSLARTGNYGYTF
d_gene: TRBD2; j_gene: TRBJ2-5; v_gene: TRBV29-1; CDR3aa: CSVGGGQETQYF
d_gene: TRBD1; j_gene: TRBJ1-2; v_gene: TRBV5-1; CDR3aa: CASSLGTVYGYTF
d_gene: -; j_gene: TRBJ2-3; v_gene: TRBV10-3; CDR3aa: CAIMGTERTDTQYF
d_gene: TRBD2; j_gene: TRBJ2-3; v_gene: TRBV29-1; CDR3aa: CSHTPSGRTDTQYF
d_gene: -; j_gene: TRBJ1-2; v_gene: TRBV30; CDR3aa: CAWSVGALDYGYTF
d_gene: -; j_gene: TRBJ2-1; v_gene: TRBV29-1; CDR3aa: CSVEDTTYNEQFF